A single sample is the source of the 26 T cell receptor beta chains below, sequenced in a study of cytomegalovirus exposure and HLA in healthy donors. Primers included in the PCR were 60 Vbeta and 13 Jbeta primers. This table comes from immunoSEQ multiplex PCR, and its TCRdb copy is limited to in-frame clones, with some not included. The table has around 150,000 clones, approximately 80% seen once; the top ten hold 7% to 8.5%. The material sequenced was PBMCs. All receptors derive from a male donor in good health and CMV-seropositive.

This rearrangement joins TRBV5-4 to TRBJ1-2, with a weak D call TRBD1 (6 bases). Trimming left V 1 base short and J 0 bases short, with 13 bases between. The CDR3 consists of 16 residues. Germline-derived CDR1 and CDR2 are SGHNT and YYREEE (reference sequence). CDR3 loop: CASSLTGNGANYGYTF. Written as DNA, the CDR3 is TGTGCCAGCAGCTTGACAGGGAATGGCGCTAACTATGGCTACACCTTC.

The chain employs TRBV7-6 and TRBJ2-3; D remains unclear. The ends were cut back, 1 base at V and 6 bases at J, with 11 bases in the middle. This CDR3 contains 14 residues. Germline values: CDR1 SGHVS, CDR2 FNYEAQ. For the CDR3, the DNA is TGTGCCAGCAGCTTAGACGGGTCGAGGGATACGCAGTATTTT. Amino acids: CASSLDGSRDTQYF.

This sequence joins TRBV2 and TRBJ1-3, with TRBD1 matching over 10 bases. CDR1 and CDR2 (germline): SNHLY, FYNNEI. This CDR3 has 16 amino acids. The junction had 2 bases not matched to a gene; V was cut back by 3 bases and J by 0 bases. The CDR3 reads CASSDWTGGSGNTIYF. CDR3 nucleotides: TGTGCCAGCAGTGACTGGACAGGGGGCTCTGGAAACACCATATATTTT.

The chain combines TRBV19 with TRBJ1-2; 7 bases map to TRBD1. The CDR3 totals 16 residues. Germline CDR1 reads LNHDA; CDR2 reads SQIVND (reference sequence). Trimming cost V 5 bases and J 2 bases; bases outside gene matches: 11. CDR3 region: CASSPQGTVLNYGYTF. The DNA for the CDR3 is TGTGCCAGTAGTCCCCAAGGGACAGTACTGAACTATGGCTACACCTTC. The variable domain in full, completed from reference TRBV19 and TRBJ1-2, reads DGGITQSPKYLFRKEGQNVTLSCEQNLNHDAMYWYRQDPGQGLRLIYYSQIVNDFQKGDIAEGYSVSREKKESFPLTVTSAQKNPTAFYLCASSPQGTVLNYGYTFGSGTRLTVV.

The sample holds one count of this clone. The CDR3 DNA follows: TGTGCCAGCAGTCAACAGGGAAATGGCTACACCTTC. Translating it yields CASSQQGNGYTF. The chain joins TRBV6-5 to TRBJ1-2; perhaps TRBD1 as D (6 bases). Germline V CDR1 and CDR2: MNHEY, SVGAGI. The CDR3 length is 12 residues. With 5 bases removed from V and 6 bases from J, the gap between germline ends came to 10 bases.

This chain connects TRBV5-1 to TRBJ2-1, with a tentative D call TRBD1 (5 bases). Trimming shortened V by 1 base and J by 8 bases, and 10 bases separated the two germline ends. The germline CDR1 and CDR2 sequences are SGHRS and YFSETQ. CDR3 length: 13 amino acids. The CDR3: CASSLMGPDEQFF. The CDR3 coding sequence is TGCGCCAGCAGCTTGATGGGGCCCGATGAGCAGTTCTTC.

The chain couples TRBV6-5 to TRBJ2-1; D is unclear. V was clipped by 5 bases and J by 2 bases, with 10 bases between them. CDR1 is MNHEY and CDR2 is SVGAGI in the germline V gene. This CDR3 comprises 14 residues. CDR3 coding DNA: TGTGCCAGCAGTAGTATCCTAACCTACAATGAGCAGTTCTTC. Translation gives CASSSILTYNEQFF.

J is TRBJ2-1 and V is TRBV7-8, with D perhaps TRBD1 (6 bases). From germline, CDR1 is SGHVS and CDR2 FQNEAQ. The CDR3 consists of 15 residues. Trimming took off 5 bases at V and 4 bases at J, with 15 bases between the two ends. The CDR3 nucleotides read TGTGCCAGCAGCCGATATGGGGGCCGATACAATGAGCAGTTCTTC. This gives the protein CASSRYGGRYNEQFF.

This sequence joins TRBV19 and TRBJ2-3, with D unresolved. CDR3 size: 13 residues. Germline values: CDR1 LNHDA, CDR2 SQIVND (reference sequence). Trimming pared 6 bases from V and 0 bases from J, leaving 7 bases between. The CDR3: CASRSTSTDTQYF. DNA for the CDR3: TGTGCCAGTAGGTCTACTAGCACAGATACGCAGTATTTT. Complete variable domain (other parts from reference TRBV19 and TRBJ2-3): DGGITQSPKYLFRKEGQNVTLSCEQNLNHDAMYWYRQDPGQGLRLIYYSQIVNDFQKGDIAEGYSVSREKKESFPLTVTSAQKNPTAFYLCASRSTSTDTQYFGPGTRLTVL.

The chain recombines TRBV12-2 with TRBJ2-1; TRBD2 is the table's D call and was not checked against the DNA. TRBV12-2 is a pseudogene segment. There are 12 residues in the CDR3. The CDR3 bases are TGTGCAAGTCGCCAACCGGGGAGTGAGCAGTTCTTC. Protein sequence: CASRQPGSEQFF.

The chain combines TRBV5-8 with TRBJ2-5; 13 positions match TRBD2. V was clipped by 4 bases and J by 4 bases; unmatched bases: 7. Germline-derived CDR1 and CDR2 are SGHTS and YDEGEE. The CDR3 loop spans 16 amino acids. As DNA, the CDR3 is TGTGCCAGCAGCCTCGGACTAGCGGGGGCGGGAGAGACCCAGTACTTC. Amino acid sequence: CASSLGLAGAGETQYF.

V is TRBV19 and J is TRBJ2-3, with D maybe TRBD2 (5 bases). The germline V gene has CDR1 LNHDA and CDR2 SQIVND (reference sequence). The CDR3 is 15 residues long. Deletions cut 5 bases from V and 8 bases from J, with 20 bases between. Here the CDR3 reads CASSSPPPGAGTQYF. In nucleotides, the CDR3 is TGTGCCAGTAGTTCCCCCCCGCCTGGTGCGGGTACGCAGTATTTT.

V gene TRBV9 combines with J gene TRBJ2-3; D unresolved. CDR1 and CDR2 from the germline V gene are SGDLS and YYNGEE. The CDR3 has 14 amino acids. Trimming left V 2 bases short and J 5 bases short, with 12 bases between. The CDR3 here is CASSVYPVQDTQYF. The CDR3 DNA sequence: TGTGCCAGCAGCGTTTACCCGGTCCAAGATACGCAGTATTTT.

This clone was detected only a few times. Here the CDR3 DNA reads TGTGCCAGCAGCTTGGAGGGGGACAATGAAGCTTTCTTT. It specifies CASSLEGDNEAFF. The chain combines TRBV5-4 with TRBJ1-1; D is perhaps TRBD1 (6 bases). Germline V gene data show CDR1 as SGHNT and CDR2 as YYREEE (reference sequence). The CDR3 spans 13 residues. Trimming cost V 0 bases and J 7 bases, with 10 bases left between them.

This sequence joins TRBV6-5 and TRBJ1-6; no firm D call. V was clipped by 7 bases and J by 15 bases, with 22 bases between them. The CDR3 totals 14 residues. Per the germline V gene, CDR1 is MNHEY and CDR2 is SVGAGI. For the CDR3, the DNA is TGTGCCAGCACCTATCCCCTTAGGGAGAGCCTCCTCCACTTT. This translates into CASTYPLRESLLHF.

CDR3 sequence reads: CASSVDQRGGGNEQFF. In nucleotides, the CDR3 is TGTGCCAGCAGCGTAGACCAGCGGGGTGGGGGCAATGAGCAGTTCTTC. V usage is TRBV9 and J usage is TRBJ2-1, with 7 bases identical to TRBD2. From germline, CDR1 is SGDLS and CDR2 YYNGEE. V shed 0 bases, J shed 6 bases, and the junction held 9 bases outside the gene matches. This CDR3 is built from 16 residues.

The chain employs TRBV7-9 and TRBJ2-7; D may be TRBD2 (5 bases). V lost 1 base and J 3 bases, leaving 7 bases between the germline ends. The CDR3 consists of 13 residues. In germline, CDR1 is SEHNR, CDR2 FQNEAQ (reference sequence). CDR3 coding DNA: TGTGCCAGCAGCTTAGGAGGGAACTACGAGCAGTACTTC. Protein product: CASSLGGNYEQYF.

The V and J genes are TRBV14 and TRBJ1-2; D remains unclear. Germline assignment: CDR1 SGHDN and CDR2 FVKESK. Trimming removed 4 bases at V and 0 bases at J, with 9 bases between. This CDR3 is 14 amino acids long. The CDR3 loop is CASSPFISNYGYTF. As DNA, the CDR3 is TGTGCCAGCAGCCCTTTTATCTCTAACTATGGCTACACCTTC.

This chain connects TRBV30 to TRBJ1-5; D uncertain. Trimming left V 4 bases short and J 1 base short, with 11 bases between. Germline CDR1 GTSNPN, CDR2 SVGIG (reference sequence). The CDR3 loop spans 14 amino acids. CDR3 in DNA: TGTGCCTGGAACGTCGGAGGGAGCAATCAGCCCCAGCATTTT. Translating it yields CAWNVGGSNQPQHF.

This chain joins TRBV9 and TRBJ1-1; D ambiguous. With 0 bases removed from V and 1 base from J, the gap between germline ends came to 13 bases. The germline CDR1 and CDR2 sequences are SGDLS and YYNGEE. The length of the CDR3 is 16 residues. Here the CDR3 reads CASSVEPTPGNTEAFF. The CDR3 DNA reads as TGTGCCAGCAGCGTAGAACCAACGCCCGGGAACACTGAAGCTTTCTTT.

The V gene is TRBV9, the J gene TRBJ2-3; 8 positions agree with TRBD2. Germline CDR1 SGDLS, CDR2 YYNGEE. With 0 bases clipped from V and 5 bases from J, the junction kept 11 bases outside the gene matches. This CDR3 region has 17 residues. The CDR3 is CASSVGGSGVYGDTQYF. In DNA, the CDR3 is TGTGCCAGCAGCGTAGGGGGTAGCGGGGTTTATGGAGATACGCAGTATTTT.

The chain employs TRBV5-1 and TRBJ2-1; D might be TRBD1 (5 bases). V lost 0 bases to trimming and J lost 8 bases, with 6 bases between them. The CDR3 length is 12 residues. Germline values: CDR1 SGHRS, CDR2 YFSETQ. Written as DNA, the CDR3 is TGCGCCAGCAGCTTGGAAGGGGATGAGCAGTTCTTC. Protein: CASSLEGDEQFF.

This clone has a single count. The DNA for the CDR3 is TGTGCCAGCAGTCCACGGACAGGGTTAAACTATGGCTACACCTTC. Its translation is CASSPRTGLNYGYTF. This chain uses TRBV6-5 with TRBJ1-2; 8 nucleotides match TRBD1. The CDR3 is 15 amino acids. Per the germline V gene, CDR1 is MNHEY and CDR2 is SVGAGI. V lost 5 bases, J lost 2 bases, and 7 bases stayed unmatched.

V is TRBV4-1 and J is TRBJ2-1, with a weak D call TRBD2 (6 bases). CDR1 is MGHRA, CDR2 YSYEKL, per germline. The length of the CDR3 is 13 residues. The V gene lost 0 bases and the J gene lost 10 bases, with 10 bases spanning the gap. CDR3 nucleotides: TGCGCCAGCAGCCAAGACGGGGGAAGGGAGCAGTTCTTC. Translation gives CASSQDGGREQFF.

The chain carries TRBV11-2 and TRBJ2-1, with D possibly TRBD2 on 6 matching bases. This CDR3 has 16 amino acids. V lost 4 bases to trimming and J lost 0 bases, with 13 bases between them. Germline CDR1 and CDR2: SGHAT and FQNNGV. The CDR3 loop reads CASSSRLGPSYNEQFF. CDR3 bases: TGTGCCAGCAGCTCGAGACTAGGCCCCTCCTACAATGAGCAGTTCTTC.

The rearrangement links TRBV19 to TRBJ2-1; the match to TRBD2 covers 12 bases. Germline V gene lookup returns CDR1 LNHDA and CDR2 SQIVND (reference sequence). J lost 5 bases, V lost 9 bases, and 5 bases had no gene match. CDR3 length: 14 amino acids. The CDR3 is CASVTSGGHNEQFF. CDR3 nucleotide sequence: TGTGCCAGCGTGACTAGCGGGGGTCACAATGAGCAGTTCTTC. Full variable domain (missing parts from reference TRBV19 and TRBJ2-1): DGGITQSPKYLFRKEGQNVTLSCEQNLNHDAMYWYRQDPGQGLRLIYYSQIVNDFQKGDIAEGYSVSREKKESFPLTVTSAQKNPTAFYLCASVTSGGHNEQFFGPGTRLTVL.